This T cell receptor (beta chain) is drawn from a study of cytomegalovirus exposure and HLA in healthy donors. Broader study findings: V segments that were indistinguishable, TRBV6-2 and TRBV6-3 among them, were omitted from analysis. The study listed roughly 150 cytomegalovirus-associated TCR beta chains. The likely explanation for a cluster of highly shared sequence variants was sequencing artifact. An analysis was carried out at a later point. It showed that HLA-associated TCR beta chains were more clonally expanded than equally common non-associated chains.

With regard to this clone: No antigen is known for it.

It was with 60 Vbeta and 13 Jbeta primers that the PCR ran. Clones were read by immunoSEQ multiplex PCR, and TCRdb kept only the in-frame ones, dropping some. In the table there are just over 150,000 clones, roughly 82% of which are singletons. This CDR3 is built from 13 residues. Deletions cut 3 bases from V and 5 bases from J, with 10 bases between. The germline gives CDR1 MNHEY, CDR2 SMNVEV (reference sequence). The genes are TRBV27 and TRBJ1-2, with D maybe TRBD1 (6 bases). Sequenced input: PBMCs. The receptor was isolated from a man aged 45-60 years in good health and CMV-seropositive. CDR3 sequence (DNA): TGTGCCAGCAGTTTCAATCAGGGGTATGGCTACACCTTC. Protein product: CASSFNQGYGYTF.